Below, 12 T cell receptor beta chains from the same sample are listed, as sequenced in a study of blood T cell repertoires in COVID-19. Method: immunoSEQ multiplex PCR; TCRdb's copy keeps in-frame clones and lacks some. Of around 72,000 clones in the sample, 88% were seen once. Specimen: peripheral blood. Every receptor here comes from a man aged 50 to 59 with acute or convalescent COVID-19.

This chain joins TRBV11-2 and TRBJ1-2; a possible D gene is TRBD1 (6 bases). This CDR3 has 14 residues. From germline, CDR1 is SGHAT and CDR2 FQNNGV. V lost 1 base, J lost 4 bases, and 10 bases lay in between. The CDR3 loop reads CASSLAGQPYGYTF. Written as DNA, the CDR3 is TGTGCCAGCAGCTTAGCAGGACAGCCCTATGGCTACACCTTC.

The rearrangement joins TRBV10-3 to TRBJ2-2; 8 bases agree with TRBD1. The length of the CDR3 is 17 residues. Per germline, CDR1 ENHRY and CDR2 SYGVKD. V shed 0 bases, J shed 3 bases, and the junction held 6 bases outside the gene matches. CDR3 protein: CAISESLLTGDTGELFF. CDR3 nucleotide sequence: TGTGCCATCAGTGAGTCCTTGTTGACAGGGGACACCGGGGAGCTGTTTTTT.

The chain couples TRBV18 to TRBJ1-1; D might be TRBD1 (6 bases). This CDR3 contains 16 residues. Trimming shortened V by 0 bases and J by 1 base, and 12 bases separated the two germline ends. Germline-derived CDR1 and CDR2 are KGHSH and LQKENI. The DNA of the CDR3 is TGTGCCAGCTCACCACCGGGGCGGGGGCGGAACACTGAAGCTTTCTTT. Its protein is CASSPPGRGRNTEAFF.

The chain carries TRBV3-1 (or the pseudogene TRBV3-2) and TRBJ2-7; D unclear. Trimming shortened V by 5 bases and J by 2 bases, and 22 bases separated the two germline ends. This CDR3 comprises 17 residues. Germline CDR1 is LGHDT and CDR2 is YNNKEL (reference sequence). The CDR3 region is CASSYDRRGQSTYEQYF. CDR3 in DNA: TGTGCCAGCAGCTACGACCGGCGAGGTCAATCTACCTACGAGCAGTACTTC.

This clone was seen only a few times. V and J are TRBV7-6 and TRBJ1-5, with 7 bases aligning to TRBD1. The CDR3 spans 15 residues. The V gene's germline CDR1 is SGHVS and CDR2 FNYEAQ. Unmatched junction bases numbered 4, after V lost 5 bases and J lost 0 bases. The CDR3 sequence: CASSRTGDSNQPQHF. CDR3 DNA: TGTGCCAGCAGCCGCACAGGGGATAGCAATCAGCCCCAGCATTTT.

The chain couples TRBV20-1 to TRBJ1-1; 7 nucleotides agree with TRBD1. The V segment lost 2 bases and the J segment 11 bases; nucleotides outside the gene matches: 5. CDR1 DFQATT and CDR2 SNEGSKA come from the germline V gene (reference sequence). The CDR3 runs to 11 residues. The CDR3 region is CSARNRGLAFF. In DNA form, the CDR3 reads TGCAGTGCTAGAAACAGGGGACTCGCTTTCTTT.

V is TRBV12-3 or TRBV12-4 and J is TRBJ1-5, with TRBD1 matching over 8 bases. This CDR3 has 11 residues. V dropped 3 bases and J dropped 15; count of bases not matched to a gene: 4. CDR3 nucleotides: TGTGCCAGCAGTTTGGACAGGGTCCGGCATTTT. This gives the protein CASSLDRVRHF.

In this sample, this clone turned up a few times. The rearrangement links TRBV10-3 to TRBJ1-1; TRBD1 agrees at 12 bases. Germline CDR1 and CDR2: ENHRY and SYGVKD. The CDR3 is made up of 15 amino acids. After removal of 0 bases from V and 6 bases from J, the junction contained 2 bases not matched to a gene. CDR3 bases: TGTGCCATCAGTGAGTCGGGACAGGGGGCTTCTGAAGCTTTCTTT. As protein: CAISESGQGASEAFF.

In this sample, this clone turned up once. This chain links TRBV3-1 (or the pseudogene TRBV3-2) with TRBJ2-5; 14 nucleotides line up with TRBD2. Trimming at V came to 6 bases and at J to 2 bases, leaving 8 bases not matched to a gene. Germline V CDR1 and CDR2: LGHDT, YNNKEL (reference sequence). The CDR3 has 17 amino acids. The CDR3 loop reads CASRYGLAGGGQETQYF. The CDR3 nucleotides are TGTGCCAGCAGGTACGGACTAGCGGGGGGAGGACAAGAGACCCAGTACTTC.

Here the CDR3 DNA reads TGCGCCAGCAGCTTGTATCCGGGAAACGAGCAGTACTTC. It yields the protein CASSLYPGNEQYF. V is TRBV5-1 and J is TRBJ2-7, with D possibly matching TRBD2 (5 bases). Trimming took off 1 base at V and 5 bases at J, with 10 bases between the two ends. The V gene's germline CDR1 is SGHRS and CDR2 YFSETQ. CDR3 size: 13 residues.

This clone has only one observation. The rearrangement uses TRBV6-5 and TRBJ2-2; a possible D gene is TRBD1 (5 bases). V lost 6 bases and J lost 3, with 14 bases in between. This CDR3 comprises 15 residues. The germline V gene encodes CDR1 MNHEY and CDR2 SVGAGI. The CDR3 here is CASRTDRRHTGELFF. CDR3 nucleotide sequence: TGTGCCAGCAGAACCGACAGAAGACACACCGGGGAGCTGTTTTTT.

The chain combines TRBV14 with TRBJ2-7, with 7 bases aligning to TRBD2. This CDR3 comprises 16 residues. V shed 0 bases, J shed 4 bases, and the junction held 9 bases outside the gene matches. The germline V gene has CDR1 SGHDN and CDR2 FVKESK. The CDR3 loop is CASSQDLRTSGYEQYF. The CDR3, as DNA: TGTGCCAGCAGCCAAGACCTTCGGACTAGTGGTTACGAGCAGTACTTC.